This note documents a single T cell receptor (beta chain) sequence. This sample is part of a study of T cells in Graves' hyperthyroidism and ophthalmopathy. Researchers barred patients who had uncontrolled infection, other autoimmune disease, pregnancy or lactation. RNA transcripts gave rise to amplified TCR beta CDR3 regions. The HTBI set primed first-round TCR CDR3 RT-PCR. TCRdb re-called the multiplex PCR reads through MiXCR, storing one row per CDR3 protein. The table shows 550,000 to 600,000 distinct CDR3 sequences, with more than 45% occurring only once. The clonotype originates from an adult woman with Graves' disease, either hyperthyroidism or ophthalmopathy (not recorded which). The specimen was peripheral blood or thyroid tissue (not recorded which).

The CDR3 DNA sequence: TGTGCCAGCAGCTTAGGGCGGACAGGGGCTATTGGAGCTTTCTTT. Amino acids: CASSLGRTGAIGAFF. This chain joins TRBV11-2 and TRBJ1-1; 9 nucleotides agree with TRBD1. Germline CDR1 reads SGHAT; CDR2 reads FQNNGV. V was clipped by 1 base and J by 10 bases; unmatched bases: 10. The CDR3 is 15 amino acids. Full variable domain (missing parts from reference TRBV11-2 and TRBJ1-1): EAGVAQSPRYKIIEKRQSVAFWCNPISGHATLYWYQQILGQGPKLLIQFQNNGVVDDSQLPKDRFSAERLKGVDSTLKIQPAKLEDSAVYLCASSLGRTGAIGAFFGQGTRLTVV.